This T cell receptor (beta chain) came from a study of cytomegalovirus exposure and HLA in healthy donors. For the study at large: Most donors, roughly 84% of roughly 400 genotyped, fell in the Caucasian-associated ancestry cluster. Study outcomes and limitations: When a later analysis was performed, an Asian-associated ancestry cluster reportedly had fewer N-insertions than the approximately 690-donor mean. According to a later analysis, most TCR beta chains associated with CMV appeared HLA-restricted.

About this clone: Its antigen is not known.

Whereas donors were nominally healthy upon sampling, unrecorded immune exposures were probable. The PCR ran on 60 Vbeta and 13 Jbeta primers. Data came from immunoSEQ multiplex PCR; TCRdb stores just in-frame clones and leaves some out. This sample yields approximately 99,000 clones, of which 73% are seen a single time; under 4.5% belongs to the top ten. The clonotype comes from a man in his forties in good health and CMV-seronegative. Sequenced: PBMCs.

The CDR3 reads CASSEVSLRSSYEQYF. The CDR3 region has the DNA TGTGCCAGCAGTGAAGTTTCGCTACGTAGCTCCTACGAGCAGTACTTC. V and J are TRBV2 and TRBJ2-7; no firm D call. CDR1 SNHLY and CDR2 FYNNEI come from the germline V gene. Trimming took 1 base from V and 0 from J, leaving 13 bases between them. The CDR3 length is 16 residues. Variable domain in full (rest from reference TRBV2 and TRBJ2-7): EPEVTQTPSHQVTQMGQEVILRCVPISNHLYFYWYRQILGQKVEFLVSFYNNEISEKSEIFDDQFSVERPDGSNFTLKIRSTKLEDSAMYFCASSEVSLRSSYEQYFGPGTRLTVT.